These 3 T cell receptor beta chains share one sample of origin, sequenced in a study of blood T cell repertoires in COVID-19. Sequenced by immunoSEQ multiplex PCR; TCRdb stores in-frame clones only, minus some. The table shows about 170,000 clones, with 80% to 90% occurring only once. The sequenced sample consisted of PBMCs or T cells enriched from blood (not recorded which). The receptors come from a woman aged 45-65 years in a cohort exposed to, infected with or recovered from COVID-19 (not recorded which).

This chain links TRBV5-6 with TRBJ2-1, with no clear D. The CDR3 loop spans 15 amino acids. Trimming removed 1 base at V and 2 bases at J, with 10 bases between. Germline CDR1 reads SGHDT; CDR2 reads YYEEEE. CDR3 DNA sequence: TGTGCCAGCAGCTTGTACGCGGAACCCTACAATGAGCAGTTCTTC. Translated: CASSLYAEPYNEQFF.

This chain joins TRBV27 and TRBJ1-1; D is possibly TRBD1 (6 bases). The CDR3 loop spans 15 amino acids. Germline V gene lookup returns CDR1 MNHEY and CDR2 SMNVEV (reference sequence). V was shortened by 2 bases and J by 6 bases, with 16 bases between the two germline ends. The CDR3 nucleotides are TGTGCCAGCAGTTTACTATCTACAGGGAGGGCTGAAGCTTTCTTT. Its translation is CASSLLSTGRAEAFF.

This chain links TRBV28 with TRBJ2-5; 7 nucleotides line up with TRBD2. The ends lost 4 bases at V and 0 bases at J; junction bases unmatched: 17. The CDR3 extends over 19 amino acids. From germline, CDR1 is MDHEN and CDR2 SYDVKM. CDR3 coding DNA: TGTGCCAGCAGTTCCCCCTCCTTAGGCGGGGGAGGGTACCAAGAGACCCAGTACTTC. Amino acid sequence: CASSSPSLGGGGYQETQYF.